This T cell receptor beta chain was sequenced during a study of T cell responses to AZD1222 COVID-19 vaccine. Turning to this clone: The antigen remains undetermined.

Study-level findings and limits: Females outnumbered males among donors, who were mostly white British; clonal diversity was possibly underestimated.

CDR1 and CDR2 from the germline V gene are SGHNT and YENEEA. This CDR3 spans 16 amino acids. Trimming stripped 5 bases from V and 5 bases from J, with 21 bases between. This table comes from immunoSEQ multiplex PCR, and its TCRdb copy is limited to in-frame clones, with some not included. The sample consists of more than 150,000 clones, more than 85% of them appearing once. The receptor was isolated from an adult in good health. The starting material was peripheral blood, obtained on day 0 of AZD1222 vaccination. The gene calls are TRBV11-3 and TRBJ1-2, with D perhaps matching TRBD1 (6 bases). For the CDR3, the DNA is TGTGCCAGCAGCCAGGAGGGGGAGAGGAGGAATTATGGCTACACCTTC. Encoded protein: CASSQEGERRNYGYTF.